This record concerns one TCR beta chain sequence. Its antigen is still unknown. This CDR3 is built from 16 residues. Germline CDR1 SGHRS, CDR2 YFSETQ. Trimming pared 0 bases from V and 2 bases from J, leaving 12 bases between. A multiplex PCR was run with 60 Vbeta primers and 13 Jbeta primers. Libraries were prepared by immunoSEQ multiplex PCR; TCRdb keeps only in-frame clonotypes and omits some of them. The sample shows 150,000 or so clones, around 73% of them seen only once. The data originate from a study of cytomegalovirus exposure and HLA in healthy donors. Study findings and constraints: Analyses of presence/absence relied on an assumption of roughly uniform sequencing depth across donors.

The sample consisted of PBMCs. J is TRBJ2-1 and V is TRBV5-1, with D possibly TRBD2 on 6 matching bases. The TCR originated in a female donor in good health and CMV-seronegative. The CDR3 sequence: CASSLGRGGTYNEQFF. DNA for the CDR3: TGCGCCAGCAGCTTGGGGCGGGGTGGAACCTACAATGAGCAGTTCTTC.